A single sample gave rise to the 31 T cell receptor beta chains below, sequenced in a study of T cells after yellow fever vaccination. MiXCR, run by TCRdb on the 5' RACE reads, gives a single entry per CDR3 protein. The top ten clones hold 50% to 75% of a sample with 4,500 to 6,500 distinct CDR3 sequences, approximately 5.9% of them seen once. The source material was PBMCs, either bulk or a sorted T-cell subset (CD4+, CD8+, memory, or dextramer-sorted; not recorded which), sampled approximately 16 days after the first yellow fever vaccination. Receptors were obtained from a man between 18 and 35 years old who received the YFV17D yellow fever vaccine.

This clonotype was detected ten times or more. The V call is TRBV3-1, the J call TRBJ1-5; D unclear. The CDR3 is 15 amino acids. CDR1 LGHDT and CDR2 YNNKEL come from the germline V gene (reference sequence). Trimming removed 4 bases at V and 3 bases at J, with 13 bases between. The CDR3 is CASSPMSGNNQPQHF. The CDR3 region has the DNA TGTGCCAGCAGCCCTATGTCAGGCAACAATCAGCCCCAGCATTTT.

Ten or more counts support this clonotype. The chain links TRBV15 to TRBJ2-2; 7 bases agree with TRBD1. The germline V gene has CDR1 LNHNV and CDR2 YYDKDF (reference sequence). The CDR3 length is 15 residues. J lost 4 bases, V lost 6 bases, and 8 bases had no gene match. CDR3 residues: CATRIQGFPTGELFF. The CDR3 region has the DNA TGTGCCACCAGAATACAGGGGTTCCCCACCGGGGAGCTGTTTTTT.

This clonotype has a count of ten or more. The chain carries TRBV6-5 and TRBJ2-7; D uncertain. V lost 10 bases and J 6 bases, leaving 19 bases between the germline ends. This CDR3 has 13 residues. The germline CDR1 and CDR2 sequences are MNHEY and SVGAGI. The CDR3, as DNA: TGTGCCACCGGTCGGGCCAGGTGGGGCGAGCAGTACGTC. Its translation: CATGRARWGEQYV.

This clonotype was seen many times. The genes are TRBV11-2 and TRBJ2-3; tentative D call: TRBD2 (5 bases). The CDR3 contains 15 residues. The V end lost 6 bases, the J end lost 0 bases, and 13 bases lay between the germline ends. Germline V gene sequence: CDR1 SGHAT, CDR2 FQNNGV. The CDR3 nucleotides read TGTGCCAGCAGGAGCGGTGATTCTAGCACAGATACGCAGTATTTT. This sequence encodes CASRSGDSSTDTQYF. Variable domain in full (rest from reference TRBV11-2 and TRBJ2-3): EAGVAQSPRYKIIEKRQSVAFWCNPISGHATLYWYQQILGQGPKLLIQFQNNGVVDDSQLPKDRFSAERLKGVDSTLKIQPAKLEDSAVYLCASRSGDSSTDTQYFGPGTRLTVL.

This chain connects TRBV4-3 to TRBJ2-3, with 9 bases matching TRBD2. The CDR3 length is 18 residues. J gave up 4 bases and V 4 bases, and 15 bases lay outside the gene matches. The germline V gene has CDR1 LGHNA and CDR2 YSLEER. Here the CDR3 reads CASSRKLGGLARADTQYF. The CDR3 bases are TGCGCCAGCAGCCGAAAGCTGGGAGGACTAGCGCGCGCAGATACGCAGTATTTT.

There are many counts of this clonotype. The gene calls are TRBV2 and TRBJ2-5, with D perhaps assigned TRBD1 or TRBD2 (5 bases each). Germline values: CDR1 SNHLY, CDR2 FYNNEI. V was trimmed by 4 bases and J by 0 bases, leaving 15 bases between them. This CDR3 comprises 16 residues. In DNA form, the CDR3 reads TGTGCCAGCAGTGGGGTCTTGGGGGTGCACCAAGAGACCCAGTACTTC. This translates into CASSGVLGVHQETQYF.

In this sample, this clonotype turned up many times. The chain recombines TRBV20-1 with TRBJ2-1; D ambiguous. Germline V CDR1 and CDR2: DFQATT, SNEGSKA (reference sequence). This CDR3 spans 15 amino acids. Trimming stripped 7 bases from V and 3 bases from J, with 19 bases between. The CDR3 reads CSGTARNRFYNEQFF. The CDR3 bases are TGCAGTGGCACAGCAAGAAATAGGTTCTACAATGAGCAGTTCTTC.

This clonotype was counted ten times or more. This chain uses TRBV5-1 with TRBJ1-6; 8 bases align to TRBD1. J gave up 2 bases and V 5 bases, and 6 bases lay outside the gene matches. This CDR3 has 16 residues. The V gene's germline CDR1 is SGHRS and CDR2 YFSETQ. This CDR3 reads CASSFTGGPYNSPLHF. CDR3 bases: TGCGCCAGCAGTTTCACAGGGGGACCCTATAATTCACCCCTCCACTTT. Based on the CDR3 plus reference TRBV5-1 and TRBJ1-6, the full variable domain is KAGVTQTPRYLIKTRGQQVTLSCSPISGHRSVSWYQQTPGQGLQFLFEYFSETQRNKGNFPGRFSGRQFSNSRSEMNVSTLELGDSALYLCASSFTGGPYNSPLHFGNGTRLTVT.

This clonotype has ten or more counts. This chain links TRBV5-5 with TRBJ2-7, with D perhaps matching TRBD1 (5 bases). CDR3 length: 13 amino acids. The V end was cut by 0 bases, the J end by 2 bases, with 6 bases between. CDR1 SGHKS and CDR2 YYEKEE come from the germline V gene (reference sequence). The CDR3 sequence: CASSLEGTYEQYV. The CDR3 DNA sequence: TGTGCCAGCAGCTTGGAGGGGACCTACGAGCAGTACGTC.

This clonotype was picked up many times. The CDR3 spells CATSRSSRGGPDTQYF. The CDR3 region has the DNA TGTGCCACCAGCAGATCCTCCCGGGGCGGGCCAGATACGCAGTATTTT. The rearrangement uses TRBV15 and TRBJ2-3, with D possibly being TRBD1 or TRBD2 (5 bases each). In germline, CDR1 is LNHNV, CDR2 YYDKDF (reference sequence). Trimming shortened V by 2 bases and J by 4 bases, and 16 bases separated the two germline ends. The CDR3 is made up of 16 amino acids.

This clonotype was found many times. CDR3 region: CASSPTQAGNYGYTF. CDR3 bases: TGCGCCAGCAGCCCTACCCAAGCAGGGAACTATGGCTACACCTTC. This chain joins TRBV4-3 and TRBJ1-2; a possible D gene is TRBD1 (5 bases). Trimming removed 4 bases at V and 2 bases at J, with 14 bases between. Germline V gives CDR1 LGHNA, CDR2 YSLEER. The CDR3 extends over 15 amino acids.

This clonotype was seen many times. The gene calls are TRBV20-1 and TRBJ2-1; 11 bases are a match to TRBD2. CDR1 is DFQATT and CDR2 is SNEGSKA in the germline V gene (reference sequence). CDR3 length equals 17 residues. The trim removed 0 bases at V and 8 bases at J, leaving 12 bases unmatched. CDR3 nucleotides: TGCAGTGCTAGAGATTGGTCTAGCGGGGGGCGTAGGGATGAGCAGTTCTTC. The encoded protein is CSARDWSSGGRRDEQFF.

This clonotype was counted at least ten times. This chain links TRBV19 with TRBJ1-1, with TRBD1 matching 9 bases. CDR1 and CDR2 from the germline V gene are LNHDA and SQIVND (reference sequence). This CDR3 is built from 16 residues. V was clipped by 5 bases and J by 6 bases; unmatched bases: 13. DNA for the CDR3: TGTGCCAGTAGTGGAGGGACAGGGTGGGTCGGGGCTGAAGCTTTCTTT. This gives the protein CASSGGTGWVGAEAFF.

This clonotype was seen at least ten times. The rearrangement uses TRBV13 and TRBJ2-3; D not resolved. Between the trimmed V and J ends, which lost 4 bases and 1 base, there was a span of 9 bases. This CDR3 has 14 amino acids. Germline V CDR1 and CDR2: PRHDT, FYEKMQ (reference sequence). In DNA form, the CDR3 reads TGTGCCAGCAGCTCGACGATGGGCACAGATACGCAGTATTTT. It codes for CASSSTMGTDTQYF.

In this sample, this clonotype turned up a few times. The chain couples TRBV7-7 to TRBJ2-7, with 10 bases matching TRBD1. Germline V gene lookup returns CDR1 SSHAT and CDR2 FNYEAQ (reference sequence). There are 18 residues in the CDR3. The V and J ends lost 10 bases and 0 bases, in that order; junction bases with no gene match: 18. As DNA, the CDR3 is TGTGCCATCAGTTTAATCCCGGGACAGGGGCCGAGCTCCTACGAGCAGTACGTC. Translation gives CAISLIPGQGPSSYEQYV.

Many counts were recorded for this clonotype. The chain couples TRBV12-3 or TRBV12-4 to TRBJ2-1; TRBD2 might be the D (6 bases). The CDR3 sequence is 16 residues long. V lost 7 bases and J 2 bases, leaving 18 bases between the germline ends. The CDR3 DNA reads TGTGCCAGCACTCCCTCCTTAGTAGCGGCCTACAATGAGCAGTTCTTC. It translates to CASTPSLVAAYNEQFF.

The chain has TRBV19 and TRBJ2-3; 8 positions agree with TRBD2. This CDR3 spans 13 amino acids. Trimming removed 9 bases from V and 7 bases from J; junction bases left unmatched: 9. The germline V gene encodes CDR1 LNHDA and CDR2 SQIVND (reference sequence). As DNA, the CDR3 is TGTGCCAGCAGACTAGCGCCGGGGAATACGCAGTATTTT. It is translated as CASRLAPGNTQYF.

This clonotype came up many times. The chain has TRBV27 and TRBJ1-1, with 7 bases aligning to TRBD1. The germline CDR1 and CDR2 sequences are MNHEY and SMNVEV (reference sequence). With V trimmed by 6 bases and J by 1 base, 5 bases remained unmatched. CDR3 size: 14 residues. CDR3 nucleotide sequence: TGTGCCAGCAGGCCCGGGACAGAGAACACTGAAGCTTTCTTT. Translated, it gives CASRPGTENTEAFF.

This clonotype was counted at least ten times. V is TRBV29-1 and J is TRBJ2-7, with D perhaps TRBD1 (5 bases). The V end lost 0 bases, the J end lost 6 bases, and 9 bases lay between the germline ends. The germline gives CDR1 SQVTM, CDR2 ANQGSEA. The CDR3 length is 12 residues. CDR3 DNA: TGCAGCGTTGAAGACAGGGTGGGCGAGCAGTACGTC. Protein sequence: CSVEDRVGEQYV.

This clonotype was counted at least ten times. This chain joins TRBV7-2 and TRBJ1-2; possibly TRBD1 for D (5 bases). Trimming shortened V by 1 base and J by 4 bases, and 13 bases separated the two germline ends. The length of the CDR3 is 15 residues. Per the germline V gene, CDR1 is SGHTA and CDR2 is FQGNSA. CDR3: CASSLDFTGVYGYTF. Written as DNA, the CDR3 is TGTGCCAGCAGCTTAGATTTTACAGGTGTCTATGGCTACACCTTC.

Many counts were recorded for this clonotype. The rearrangement links TRBV7-8 to TRBJ2-1; 15 bases line up with TRBD2. From germline, CDR1 is SGHVS and CDR2 FQNEAQ. Trimming cost V 4 bases and J 7 bases; bases outside gene matches: 2. The CDR3 spans 15 residues. The chain's CDR3 is CASSYGTSGGNEQFF. Here the CDR3 DNA reads TGTGCCAGCAGCTACGGGACTAGCGGGGGGAATGAGCAGTTCTTC.

The chain is built from TRBV4-3 and TRBJ2-7; tentative D call: TRBD2 (7 bases). The CDR3 extends over 16 amino acids. Trimming left V 0 bases short and J 6 bases short, with 18 bases between. Germline CDR1 reads LGHNA; CDR2 reads YSLEER. The CDR3 is CASSQDKGKGGGEQYF. CDR3 nucleotides: TGCGCCAGCAGCCAAGATAAGGGAAAGGGAGGGGGCGAGCAGTACTTC.

This clonotype was recorded at least ten times. This chain connects TRBV30 to TRBJ2-1, with 7 bases that match TRBD2. The CDR3 loop spans 14 amino acids. The germline CDR1 and CDR2 sequences are GTSNPN and SVGIG (reference sequence). The V gene end was trimmed by 6 bases and the J gene end by 6 bases; junction bases not matched to a gene: 11. The CDR3 DNA follows: TGTGCCTGCCCGGACGAGCGGGGACCCAATGAGCAGTTCTTC. Amino acids: CACPDERGPNEQFF.

This clonotype was picked up many times. CDR3 protein: CASSVVGWGTYNEQFF. The CDR3, as DNA: TGTGCCAGCAGTGTGGTGGGTTGGGGGACCTACAATGAGCAGTTCTTC. The gene calls are TRBV27 and TRBJ2-1; D may be TRBD1 or TRBD2 (5 bases each). Per germline, CDR1 MNHEY and CDR2 SMNVEV (reference sequence). The V end lost 5 bases, the J end lost 2 bases, and 16 bases lay between the germline ends. The CDR3 length is 16 residues.

This clonotype was observed many times. V is TRBV7-2 and J is TRBJ1-2, with D hard to call. Germline assignment: CDR1 SGHTA and CDR2 FQGNSA. CDR3 length: 16 residues. The V end lost 0 bases, the J end lost 7 bases, and 18 bases lay between the germline ends. The CDR3 reads CASSLAFWSPPGGYTF. The CDR3 DNA follows: TGTGCCAGCAGCTTAGCGTTTTGGTCCCCCCCCGGTGGCTACACCTTC.

The table lists this clonotype with many counts. The J gene is TRBJ2-7, the V gene TRBV5-1; a possible D gene is TRBD2 (6 bases). The V end lost 1 base, the J end lost 3 bases, and 11 bases lay between the germline ends. The CDR3 has 14 amino acids. Germline V lookup: CDR1 SGHRS, CDR2 YFSETQ. The CDR3 region is CASSLPAEGYEQYF. In DNA form, the CDR3 reads TGCGCCAGCAGCTTGCCGGCGGAGGGCTACGAGCAGTACTTC.

This clonotype was detected many times. The chain recombines TRBV27 with TRBJ1-5; D unclear. Trimming took off 3 bases at V and 9 bases at J, with 12 bases between the two ends. Germline V gene lookup returns CDR1 MNHEY and CDR2 SMNVEV (reference sequence). The length of the CDR3 is 13 residues. CDR3 sequence: CASSLRGIMPQHF. The CDR3 region has the DNA TGTGCCAGCAGTTTGCGGGGAATCATGCCCCAGCATTTT.

Judged by abundance, this clonotype is medium-sized. The chain has TRBV9 and TRBJ2-7; D possibly corresponds to TRBD2 (5 bases). CDR3 length: 14 amino acids. Trimming left V 4 bases short and J 3 bases short, with 14 bases between. In germline, CDR1 is SGDLS, CDR2 YYNGEE. The CDR3 loop reads CASSLAGDDYEQYF. In DNA form, the CDR3 reads TGTGCCAGCAGCTTAGCCGGGGATGACTACGAGCAGTACTTC. The variable domain in full, completed from reference TRBV9 and TRBJ2-7, reads DSGVTQTPKHLITATGQRVTLRCSPRSGDLSVYWYQQSLDQGLQFLIQYYNGEERAKGNILERFSAQQFPDLHSELNLSSLELGDSALYFCASSLAGDDYEQYFGPGTRLTVT.

There are many counts of this clonotype. V is TRBV4-1 and J is TRBJ2-5; possibly TRBD2 for D (5 bases). CDR1 and CDR2 from the germline V gene are MGHRA and YSYEKL. V lost 4 bases to trimming and J lost 4 bases, with 19 bases between them. The CDR3 is 16 amino acids. The CDR3 coding sequence is TGCGCCAGCAGCCTGACCTGGCCCCCTAGCCTAGAGACCCAGTACTTC. Translated: CASSLTWPPSLETQYF.

This clonotype was found many times. The chain couples TRBV10-1 to TRBJ2-3; no firm D call. This CDR3 spans 15 amino acids. Germline values: CDR1 WNHNN, CDR2 SYGVQD (reference sequence). V lost 0 bases and J 8 bases, leaving 15 bases between the germline ends. The CDR3 bases are TGCGCCAGCAGTGAGTCGCGGCTAGTAGGCGGTACGCAGTATTTT. Its translation: CASSESRLVGGTQYF.

Many counts were recorded for this clonotype. The chain employs TRBV5-4 and TRBJ1-2; the match to TRBD1 covers 8 bases. The germline V gene has CDR1 SGHNT and CDR2 YYREEE (reference sequence). The junction had 2 bases not matched to a gene; V was cut back by 0 bases and J by 4 bases. The CDR3 loop spans 14 amino acids. For the CDR3, the DNA is TGTGCCAGCAGCTTGGGACAGGGGAGCTATGGCTACACCTTC. It translates to CASSLGQGSYGYTF.